One and the same sample provided the 12 T cell receptor beta chains below, sequenced in a study of blood T cell repertoires in COVID-19. Using immunoSEQ multiplex PCR, the repertoire was profiled, and TCRdb retains in-frame clones only, with some absent. The sample has about 200,000 clones; roughly 90% are singletons. Sequenced material: peripheral blood. The receptors here all came from a man between 45 and 60 years old with COVID-19, enrolled during active disease.

This chain links TRBV11-1 with TRBJ2-1; the D gene is possibly TRBD1 (7 bases). V was clipped by 0 bases and J by 2 bases, with 14 bases between them. Per the germline V gene, CDR1 is SGHAT and CDR2 is FQDESV (reference sequence). This CDR3 is 17 amino acids long. The CDR3 sequence: CASSLAQGRGAYNEQFF. As DNA, the CDR3 is TGTGCCAGCAGCTTAGCGCAAGGCAGGGGGGCCTACAATGAGCAGTTCTTC.

The rearrangement uses TRBV13 and TRBJ2-5, with TRBD2 identical over 10 bases. V lost 8 bases, J lost 5 bases, and 14 bases stayed unmatched. This CDR3 spans 16 amino acids. From germline, CDR1 is PRHDT and CDR2 FYEKMQ (reference sequence). The CDR3 spells CASSGPKRGGPETQYF. In DNA, the CDR3 is TGTGCCAGCTCGGGGCCAAAGCGGGGGGGCCCTGAGACCCAGTACTTC.

The V gene is TRBV2, the J gene TRBJ2-7, with 7 bases aligning to TRBD2. Germline CDR1 SNHLY, CDR2 FYNNEI. This CDR3 has 15 amino acids. V was pared by 3 bases and J by 0 bases, with 5 bases of the junction left unmatched. CDR3 sequence (DNA): TGTGCCAGCAGTGATGTGGGGGGGACCTCCTACGAGCAGTACTTC. Its protein product is CASSDVGGTSYEQYF.

This clone was recorded only once. This sequence joins TRBV11-3 and TRBJ2-3, with D perhaps matching TRBD2 (5 bases). V was shortened by 1 base and J by 8 bases, with 10 bases between the two germline ends. CDR1 and CDR2 (germline): SGHNT, YENEEA. CDR3 length: 13 residues. In DNA form, the CDR3 reads TGTGCCAGCAGCTTAGTCCCCGGGGTTACGCAGTATTTT. It encodes CASSLVPGVTQYF. Full variable domain (outside the CDR3, taken from reference TRBV11-3 and TRBJ2-3): EAGVVQSPRYKIIEKKQPVAFWCNPISGHNTLYWYLQNLGQGPELLIRYENEEAVDDSQLPKDRFSAERLKGVDSTLKIQPAELGDSAVYLCASSLVPGVTQYFGPGTRLTVL.

This chain uses TRBV11-3 with TRBJ2-7; weak D call: TRBD2 (5 bases). V lost 6 bases and J lost 4, with 19 bases in between. The CDR3 is 15 residues long. Germline CDR1 and CDR2: SGHNT and YENEEA. For the CDR3, the DNA is TGTGCCAGCAGTCTCCCCCAACCTCGGGGTTACGAGCAGTACTTC. Protein product: CASSLPQPRGYEQYF.

The rearrangement uses TRBV30 and TRBJ2-1, with D possibly matching TRBD2 (7 bases). Trimming took off 0 bases at V and 4 bases at J, with 13 bases between the two ends. Germline CDR1 GTSNPN, CDR2 SVGIG (reference sequence). This CDR3 is built from 15 residues. CDR3 in amino acids: CAWSVGGAAYNEQFF. The DNA for the CDR3 is TGTGCCTGGAGTGTAGGGGGGGCGGCTTACAATGAGCAGTTCTTC.

The genes are TRBV7-8 and TRBJ2-5; 8 bases agree with TRBD1. V was clipped by 5 bases and J by 2 bases; unmatched bases: 22. The CDR3 has 20 amino acids. From germline, CDR1 is SGHVS and CDR2 FQNEAQ. This CDR3 is CASSPPPGRIKTGGQETQYF. DNA of the CDR3: TGTGCCAGCAGCCCCCCGCCCGGGCGCATCAAAACAGGGGGGCAAGAGACCCAGTACTTC.

This clone was detected once. V and J are TRBV21-1 and TRBJ2-2; the table's TRBD1 call for D was not verified on the DNA. TRBV21-1 is noted as a pseudogene. The CDR3 length is 15 residues. The CDR3 bases are TGTGCCAGCAGCAGAGGGGGAGCGTACACCGGGGAGCTGTTTTTT. This encodes CASSRGGAYTGELFF.

The chain has TRBV27 and TRBJ2-7; 8 nucleotides align to TRBD1. The junction had 8 bases not matched to a gene; V was cut back by 0 bases and J by 1 base. The CDR3 is 17 amino acids. Germline V gene data show CDR1 as MNHEY and CDR2 as SMNVEV (reference sequence). The CDR3 loop reads CASSLSLRGDRSYEQYF. CDR3 nucleotide sequence: TGTGCCAGCAGTTTATCGCTTCGTGGGGACAGGTCCTACGAGCAGTACTTC.

The rearrangement joins TRBV6-6 to TRBJ2-1; D uncertain. V lost 3 bases and J 13 bases, leaving 16 bases between the germline ends. CDR1 MNHNY and CDR2 SVGAGI come from the germline V gene (reference sequence). There are 13 residues in the CDR3. The CDR3 loop is CASSYGELLLQFF. The CDR3 DNA reads TGTGCCAGCAGTTATGGAGAGCTTCTCCTCCAGTTCTTC.

With regard to this clone: The sample holds other DNA sequences that translate to the same CDR3. The V gene is TRBV5-1, the J gene TRBJ2-5; TRBD1 agrees at 9 bases. The CDR3 has 16 amino acids. CDR1 is SGHRS and CDR2 is YFSETQ in the germline V gene. V shed 0 bases and J 2 bases; nucleotides not matched to a gene: 5. For the CDR3, the DNA is TGCGCCAGCAGCTTGGCGGGACAGGGTGGGCAAGAGACCCAGTACTTC. Amino acid sequence: CASSLAGQGGQETQYF.

V is TRBV9 and J is TRBJ2-1; 9 bases are a match to TRBD2. Germline CDR1 reads SGDLS; CDR2 reads YYNGEE. J was trimmed by 5 bases and V by 0 bases; bases with no gene match: 6. The CDR3 sequence is 16 residues long. CDR3 protein: CASSVGSSGENNEQFF. The CDR3, as DNA: TGTGCCAGCAGCGTAGGATCTAGCGGGGAAAACAATGAGCAGTTCTTC.